A single sample is the source of the 26 T cell receptor beta chains below, sequenced in a study of blood T cells in healthy people across ages (dated by TCRdb to the mid-2010s). Libraries came from 5' RACE. A second PCR of roughly 6 to 12 cycles was performed with a sample-barcoded 5' primer and a J-beta primer mix. TCRdb reworked the public reads: Q25 trimming with fastp, MiXCR clone assembly, productive beta chains retained. All rows with the same CDR3 protein become a single entry with the most common DNA and genes. This sample gives some 1,800,000 distinct CDR3 sequences in total; more than 35% of them show up just once. Of the sample, 23% falls within the top ten clones. The sequenced sample was blood. The receptors were gathered from a human donor in good health.

The rearrangement uses TRBV2 and TRBJ2-1, with TRBD1 matching over 8 bases. Trimming took 6 bases from V and 13 from J; bases not matched to a gene: 14. This CDR3 contains 14 residues. Germline V gene sequence: CDR1 SNHLY, CDR2 FYNNEI. The CDR3 region has the DNA TGTGCCAGCAGAGCCGGACAGGGTAGAGAGACCCAGTTCTTC. It specifies CASRAGQGRETQFF.

This clonotype came up a few times. V usage is TRBV20-1 and J usage is TRBJ1-5; the D gene is possibly TRBD1 (5 bases). Trimming pared 6 bases from V and 4 bases from J, leaving 19 bases between. CDR3 length equals 15 residues. Germline assignment: CDR1 DFQATT and CDR2 SNEGSKA (reference sequence). The CDR3 spells CSAPVRGGINQPQHF. The CDR3 DNA follows: TGCAGTGCCCCTGTGAGGGGCGGAATAAATCAGCCCCAGCATTTT.

This clonotype showed up many times. V usage is TRBV4-3 and J usage is TRBJ2-7; possibly TRBD1 for D (6 bases). V was clipped by 0 bases and J by 4 bases, with 13 bases between them. The germline V gene has CDR1 LGHNA and CDR2 YSLEER. The CDR3 is 15 residues long. The CDR3: CASSQDKGTLYEQYF. As DNA, the CDR3 is TGCGCCAGCAGCCAAGATAAGGGGACATTATACGAGCAGTACTTC.

The chain has TRBV2 and TRBJ2-7, with 7 nucleotides matching TRBD1. Germline V gives CDR1 SNHLY, CDR2 FYNNEI. The ends lost 6 bases at V and 3 bases at J; junction bases unmatched: 5. The CDR3 has 13 residues. CDR3 nucleotide sequence: TGTGCCAGCAGGACAGGGATTCGCTACGAGCAGTACTTC. This gives the protein CASRTGIRYEQYF.

This clonotype was observed a few times. This CDR3 is CASSPTSGDPYEQYF. The CDR3 DNA follows: TGCGCCAGCAGCCCGACTAGCGGGGACCCTTACGAGCAGTACTTC. The rearrangement joins TRBV4-1 to TRBJ2-4, with 11 bases lining up with TRBD2. The DNA end lines up better with TRBJ2-7; the J call may be wrong. Germline V lookup: CDR1 MGHRA, CDR2 YSYEKL. The CDR3 totals 15 residues.

The chain employs TRBV29-1 and TRBJ2-2; 10 bases agree with TRBD1. Losses at the gene ends were 5 bases for V and 4 bases for J; bases not matched to a gene: 7. The CDR3 length is 15 residues. Germline lookup yields CDR1 SQVTM and CDR2 ANQGSEA. Here the CDR3 DNA reads TGCAGCGTTATTCGGGACAGGGGAGCCACCGGGGAGCTGTTTTTT. Amino acids: CSVIRDRGATGELFF.

This chain uses TRBV20-1 with TRBJ2-7; D unresolved. Trimming stripped 2 bases from V and 0 bases from J, with 8 bases between. Germline CDR1 reads DFQATT; CDR2 reads SNEGSKA (reference sequence). The CDR3 extends over 13 amino acids. As DNA, the CDR3 is TGCAGTGCTAGACACGGCAGCTCCTACGAGCAGTACTTC. Translation gives CSARHGSSYEQYF.

This rearrangement joins TRBV29-1 to TRBJ2-2; possibly TRBD2 for D (6 bases). Germline lookup yields CDR1 SQVTM and CDR2 ANQGSEA. Trimming shortened V by 4 bases and J by 5 bases, and 20 bases separated the two germline ends. The CDR3 sequence is 16 residues long. CDR3 residues: CSVVSGRRGLTGELFF. In nucleotides, the CDR3 is TGCAGCGTTGTGAGCGGCAGGAGGGGTTTGACCGGGGAGCTGTTTTTT.

V gene TRBV28 combines with J gene TRBJ2-5, with D perhaps assigned TRBD1 or TRBD2 (5 bases each). Trimming left V 7 bases short and J 7 bases short, with 19 bases between. Germline V CDR1 and CDR2: MDHEN, SYDVKM. The CDR3 sequence is 14 residues long. The CDR3 loop is CASNSGTLLGTQYF. The CDR3 DNA follows: TGTGCCAGCAATTCCGGGACGCTCCTGGGGACCCAGTACTTC.

The chain uses TRBV20-1 and TRBJ2-7; 8 nucleotides match TRBD2. CDR3 length equals 13 residues. The trim removed 6 bases at V and 4 bases at J, leaving 8 bases unmatched. Germline CDR1 DFQATT, CDR2 SNEGSKA (reference sequence). The CDR3 protein is CSADFGGAYEQYF. In DNA form, the CDR3 reads TGCAGTGCGGACTTCGGGGGGGCTTACGAGCAGTACTTC.

This clonotype was detected only a few times. This sequence joins TRBV14 and TRBJ2-7; unclear D gene. The V end lost 3 bases, the J end lost 4 bases, and 7 bases lay between the germline ends. This CDR3 contains 12 residues. Per germline, CDR1 SGHDN and CDR2 FVKESK. CDR3 protein: CASSQEEYEQYF. CDR3 DNA: TGTGCCAGCAGCCAGGAAGAGTACGAGCAGTACTTC.

The chain uses TRBV11-2 and TRBJ1-1, with D perhaps matching TRBD1 (6 bases). This CDR3 has 13 residues. Trimming stripped 2 bases from V and 7 bases from J, with 11 bases between. Germline CDR1 is SGHAT and CDR2 is FQNNGV. CDR3 bases: TGTGCCAGCAGCTTACACAGGGAGAGTGAAGCTTTCTTT. Its protein is CASSLHRESEAFF. Variable domain in full (rest from reference TRBV11-2 and TRBJ1-1): EAGVAQSPRYKIIEKRQSVAFWCNPISGHATLYWYQQILGQGPKLLIQFQNNGVVDDSQLPKDRFSAERLKGVDSTLKIQPAKLEDSAVYLCASSLHRESEAFFGQGTRLTVV.

This clonotype was detected only a few times. This chain joins TRBV7-2 and TRBJ2-5; TRBD2 agrees at 7 bases. Germline V gene sequence: CDR1 SGHTA, CDR2 FQGNSA. CDR3 length: 15 amino acids. Trimming took 4 bases from V and 4 from J; bases not matched to a gene: 9. For the CDR3, the DNA is TGTGCCAGCAGCTATGCGGGGCGGGGGAGAGAGACCCAGTACTTC. Encoded protein: CASSYAGRGRETQYF. The full variable domain, rest sourced from reference TRBV7-2 and TRBJ2-5, is GAGVSQSPSNKVTEKGKDVELRCDPISGHTALYWYRQSLGQGLEFLIYFQGNSAPDKSGLPSDRFSAERTGGSVSTLTIQRTQQEDSAVYLCASSYAGRGRETQYFGPGTRLLVL.

This clonotype was counted between two and nine times. Here the CDR3 DNA reads TGTGCCAGCCTGGGGGCCTCCACAGGGAGTTACGAGCAGTACTTC. It translates to CASLGASTGSYEQYF. The chain uses TRBV2 and TRBJ2-7; tentatively, D is TRBD1 (6 bases). The CDR3 totals 15 residues. V was trimmed by 8 bases and J by 4 bases, leaving 21 bases between them. CDR1 and CDR2 (germline): SNHLY, FYNNEI.

The rearrangement links TRBV19 to TRBJ2-1, with D possibly called TRBD1 or TRBD2 (5 bases each). V was trimmed by 4 bases and J by 7 bases, leaving 14 bases between them. This CDR3 contains 14 residues. Germline V gene sequence: CDR1 LNHDA, CDR2 SQIVND (reference sequence). The CDR3 loop reads CASSTAGTWNEQFF. In DNA, the CDR3 is TGTGCCAGTAGTACCGCTGGGACGTGGAATGAGCAGTTCTTC.

This chain links TRBV7-2 with TRBJ2-7; the match to TRBD2 covers 9 bases. The J call is in doubt because the DNA end fits TRBJ2-5 better. From germline, CDR1 is SGHTA and CDR2 FQGNSA. The CDR3 is 15 amino acids. CDR3 DNA: TGTGCCAGCAGCTTATGGGCGGGGGGGGAAGAGACCCAGTACTTC. Its translation: CASSLWAGGEETQYF.

The CDR3 DNA reads TGTGCCAGCGAGACAGGGTTTAATAGCAATCAGCCCCAGCATTTT. Protein: CASETGFNSNQPQHF. The rearrangement joins TRBV7-8 to TRBJ1-5; 7 positions match TRBD1. With V trimmed by 8 bases and J by 0 bases, 7 bases remained unmatched. Germline values: CDR1 SGHVS, CDR2 FQNEAQ. The CDR3 length is 15 residues.

On this clonotype: At one end, the junction sequence differs from germline, possibly due to a read error. This chain links TRBV6-2 or TRBV6-3 with TRBJ2-7; perhaps TRBD2 as D (7 bases). The CDR3 is 13 residues long. Germline CDR1 MNHEY, CDR2 SVGEGT. The DNA for the CDR3 is TGCGCCGCAACGGGGGGCTCCTCCTACGAGCAGTACTTC. Amino acids: CAATGGSSYEQYF.

In nucleotides, the CDR3 is TGCGCCAGCAGCTTGATGGGCCTGGGGGCAGATACGCAGTATTTT. Translated: CASSLMGLGADTQYF. J is TRBJ2-3 and V is TRBV5-1; either TRBD1 or TRBD2 may supply D (5 bases each). The CDR3 spans 15 residues. Germline V lookup: CDR1 SGHRS, CDR2 YFSETQ. Trimming removed 1 base at V and 4 bases at J, with 13 bases between.

The chain employs TRBV4-1 and TRBJ2-1, with 7 positions matching TRBD1. CDR3 length equals 16 residues. The germline CDR1 and CDR2 sequences are MGHRA and YSYEKL. Trimming removed 0 bases from V and 4 bases from J; junction bases left unmatched: 6. The CDR3 loop is CASSQDDRAGYNEQFF. In DNA form, the CDR3 reads TGCGCCAGCAGCCAAGATGACAGGGCCGGTTACAATGAGCAGTTCTTC.

The chain is built from TRBV2 and TRBJ2-5; D might be TRBD2 (6 bases). V was cut by 8 bases and J by 0 bases, with 13 bases left in between. CDR1 and CDR2 (germline): SNHLY, FYNNEI. The CDR3 is 14 residues long. CDR3: CASAPLANQETQYF. DNA for the CDR3: TGTGCCAGCGCGCCCCTAGCGAACCAAGAGACCCAGTACTTC.

This clonotype was counted ten times or more. The chain combines TRBV11-2 with TRBJ1-2, with no clear D. Germline V gene lookup returns CDR1 SGHAT and CDR2 FQNNGV. Trimming removed 0 bases at V and 6 bases at J, with 5 bases between. This CDR3 comprises 12 residues. This CDR3 is CASSLEADGYTF. The CDR3 nucleotides read TGTGCCAGCAGCTTAGAGGCGGATGGCTACACCTTC.

The chain couples TRBV20-1 to TRBJ1-3; TRBD1 agrees at 7 bases. With V trimmed by 6 bases and J by 0 bases, 5 bases remained unmatched. This CDR3 region has 14 residues. In germline, CDR1 is DFQATT, CDR2 SNEGSKA (reference sequence). CDR3 amino acids: CSAVTGPSGNTIYF. CDR3 sequence (DNA): TGCAGTGCGGTGACAGGGCCCTCTGGAAACACCATATATTTT.

This clonotype was observed many times. V gene TRBV6-1 combines with J gene TRBJ2-3, with D possibly being TRBD1 or TRBD2 (5 bases each). V lost 8 bases, J lost 5 bases, and 14 bases lay in between. This CDR3 contains 13 residues. Germline-derived CDR1 and CDR2 are MNHNS and SASEGT. The CDR3 region is CASPGPWGDTQYF. CDR3 nucleotide sequence: TGTGCCAGCCCGGGGCCTTGGGGAGATACGCAGTATTTT.

This clonotype was seen only a few times. The J gene is TRBJ1-4, the V gene TRBV5-1; D gene ambiguous. Germline CDR1 SGHRS, CDR2 YFSETQ. V was cut by 0 bases and J by 6 bases, with 27 bases left in between. The CDR3 has 20 residues. CDR3 residues: CASSLVYEGQAVRFYEKLFF. The CDR3 nucleotides read TGCGCCAGCAGCTTGGTGTATGAGGGCCAGGCCGTTAGATTTTATGAAAAACTGTTTTTT.

This clonotype turned up a few times. This chain connects TRBV10-3 to TRBJ1-2; TRBD1 matches at 7 bases. The V gene's germline CDR1 is ENHRY and CDR2 SYGVKD. The CDR3 runs 15 residues. J gave up 6 bases and V 3 bases, and 10 bases lay outside the gene matches. The CDR3 DNA sequence: TGTGCCATCAGTGACGTTTCAAGGGGGCTGAATGGCTACACCTTC. The encoded protein is CAISDVSRGLNGYTF.